This TCR beta chain came from a study of blood T cell repertoires in COVID-19. Turning to the study itself: Sources were T cells, B-cell-depleted T cells, or PBMCs; the material itself was cDNA or gDNA.

As originally analysed: Reference gene primer amplification gave nucleated cell count estimates. Sequenced by immunoSEQ multiplex PCR; TCRdb stores in-frame clones only, minus some. The D gene and trimming were derived from the DNA, and the V and J assignments and clone size from that table. The sample has 60,000 to 90,000 clones, approximately 84% seen once. The germline CDR1 and CDR2 sequences are SGHDN and FVKESK. V was cut by 0 bases and J by 0 bases, with 9 bases left in between. This CDR3 region has 16 residues. Enrollment of patients from Seattle took place during active infection, with longitudinal follow-up.

Material: peripheral blood. V and J are TRBV14 and TRBJ1-3; a possible D gene is TRBD1 (5 bases). The sequence came from a man aged 55 to 69 with COVID-19, enrolled during active disease. CDR3 DNA: TGTGCCAGCAGCCAAGATCTAGGGGTCTCTGGAAACACCATATATTTT. Translating it yields CASSQDLGVSGNTIYF. Looking up the rest from reference TRBV14 and TRBJ1-3 gives the full variable domain: EAGVTQFPSHSVIEKGQTVTLRCDPISGHDNLYWYRRVMGKEIKFLLHFVKESKQDESGMPNNRFLAERTGGTYSTLKVQPAELEDSGVYFCASSQDLGVSGNTIYFGEGSWLTVV.